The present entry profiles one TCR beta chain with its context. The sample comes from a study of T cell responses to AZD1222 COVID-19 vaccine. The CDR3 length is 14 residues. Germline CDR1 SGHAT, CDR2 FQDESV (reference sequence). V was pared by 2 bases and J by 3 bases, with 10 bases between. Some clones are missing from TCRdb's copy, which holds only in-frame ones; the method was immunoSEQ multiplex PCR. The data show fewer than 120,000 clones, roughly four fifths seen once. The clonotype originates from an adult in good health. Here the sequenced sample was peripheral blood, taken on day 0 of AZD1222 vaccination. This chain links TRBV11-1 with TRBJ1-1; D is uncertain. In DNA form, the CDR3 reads TGTGCCAGCAGCTTACAGTCCTCGGACACTGAAGCTTTCTTT. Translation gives CASSLQSSDTEAFF.